This T cell receptor (beta chain) derives from a study of tumor-infiltrating lymphocytes in primary liver carcinoma. Study-level background: Cases comprised patients with primary liver carcinoma who received surgical resection. The study enrolled male and female patients aged 30 to 69 years.

Study observations and caveats: Tumors and blood were compared for top-250-clone fraction, and tumors had the significantly higher value (p = 0.039). For tumor-adjacent and tumor-blood pairs, overlap was less than that seen for tumor region pairs.

Production of TCR beta cDNA used around 500 ng total RNA together with a constant-region primer. Researchers made the TCR beta libraries by running three nested multiplex PCR rounds with slightly modified ARM-PCR. TRBV1-TRBV30 forward and Cbeta reverse primers drove the first two approximately 11-cycle rounds. TCRdb reprocessed the multiplex PCR reads with MiXCR, giving one entry per CDR3 protein. Here the sample spans about 310,000 distinct CDR3 sequences, approximately 58% being singletons. Unsorted whole blood supplied the blood RNA, and germline DNA was isolated too. As for this clonotype: What it binds is unknown.

The CDR3 extends over 11 amino acids. The germline V and J ends were trimmed by 4 bases and 8 bases, with 12 bases remaining between them. Germline V CDR1 and CDR2: SQVTM, ANQGSEA. The TCR originated in a woman aged 30 to 39 with primary liver carcinoma and hepatitis B virus infection. The V and J genes are TRBV29-1 and TRBJ2-7, with D unclear. The sample comprised peripheral blood. The CDR3 nucleotides are TGCAGCGTTGGAGATCCAGAGAAGCAGTACTTC. It codes for CSVGDPEKQYF.